Listed below are T cell receptor beta chains from one sample, sequenced in a study of CD8+ T cells in alopecia areata. Produced via immunoSEQ multiplex PCR; TCRdb's table is partial and in-frame only. The sample has 95,000 to 150,000 clones, about 59% seen once. The sequences come from CD4+ T cells sorted from blood, collected at week 4, from a patient treated with tofacitinib. All receptors come from a human donor with alopecia areata. Each CDR3 is given with its conserved first and last residue. For some rows the clone size is stated as once, few or many, or as a class when expanded; others skip it.

TRBV7-3,-,TRBJ2-3,CASSSGFASTDTQYF
TRBV5-1,-,TRBJ1-1,CASSLDGRLNTEAFF
TRBV7-2,-,TRBJ2-2,CASSRLAGISSGELFF
TRBV9,-,TRBJ2-1,CASSVVPTEGYSYNEQFF
TRBV29-1,-,TRBJ2-2,CSVGDRAVGELFF
TRBV29-1,-,TRBJ2-1,CSVGELNSYNEQFF
TRBV30,once,TRBJ1-4,CAWSVWREKLFF
TRBV6-4,-,TRBJ2-3,CASSALSAGGSTDTQYF
TRBV6-1,few,TRBJ1-2,CASSLRTGGNYGYTF
TRBV9,-,TRBJ2-2,CASNHQGGRELFF
TRBV9,-,TRBJ2-5,CASSIRQRETQYF
TRBV5-6,-,TRBJ2-5,CASSPRTGSLRETQYF
TRBV6-5,-,TRBJ1-2,CASSYSMGNYGYTF
TRBV27,-,TRBJ1-1,CASSPRDLPNTEAFF
TRBV7-2,-,TRBJ2-7,CASSLAVEQYF
TRBV18,-,TRBJ2-3,CASSPTSEGSTDTQYF
TRBV2,-,TRBJ2-7,CASTRTSLPSGEQYF
TRBV7-9,-,TRBJ2-5,CASSLAGRETQYF
TRBV29-1,-,TRBJ2-3,CSVRPGQGARSDTQYF
TRBV6-5,-,TRBJ2-1,CASKRGGTSYNEQFF
TRBV7-2,-,TRBJ2-7,CASSFSSYEQYF
TRBV7-2,-,TRBJ1-1,CASLNTEAFF
TRBV4-1,once,TRBJ2-7,CASSQVSGAGGSYEQYF
TRBV2,once,TRBJ2-2,CASTNTGELFF
TRBV9,-,TRBJ2-7,CASSVGGTGIYEQYF
TRBV4-3,-,TRBJ2-5,CASSSRTGPQETQYF
TRBV5-6,-,TRBJ1-4,CASSLVPGEKLFF
TRBV5-1,few,TRBJ2-3,CASSPGLAGTDTQYF
TRBV4-3,-,TRBJ2-2,CASSQEVSLAGGPNTGELFF
TRBV29-1,-,TRBJ1-2,CSVVGTGRGVGYTF
TRBV28,once,TRBJ2-7,CASSTPGQGFDEQYF
TRBV25-1,-,TRBJ2-5,CASTRTETQETQYF
TRBV29-1,-,TRBJ1-5,CSATGSNQPQHF
TRBV15,-,TRBJ1-4,CATSRGSNEKLFF
TRBV5-4,-,TRBJ2-3,CASSSGLAGSSDTQYF
TRBV30,-,TRBJ2-5,CAWSSITGGVRQETQYF
TRBV4-2,-,TRBJ1-4,CASSQDPWGRGNTNEKLFF
TRBV6-6,-,TRBJ2-5,CASSYQETQYF
TRBV7-2,-,TRBJ2-5,CASSPGSQETQYF
TRBV7-7,few,TRBJ2-1,CASSSGGAYNEQFF
TRBV2,-,TRBJ2-7,CASSLPDVSYEQYF